What follows are 26 T cell receptor beta chains derived from one specimen sequenced in a study of control samples from healthy donors and cancer patients. Profiling relied on immunoSEQ multiplex PCR, and the TCRdb table lists in-frame clones only, not all of them. The sample yields fewer than 90,000 clones, 84% seen once. Sequenced input: blood. The receptor source for this set is a man aged 50-60 years in good health.

This clone occurred a few times. The chain employs TRBV3-1 (or the pseudogene TRBV3-2) and TRBJ2-7; D may match TRBD1 or TRBD2 (5 bases each). V was pared by 3 bases and J by 2 bases, with 14 bases between. The CDR3 consists of 15 residues. Per the germline V gene, CDR1 is LGHDT and CDR2 is YNNKEL (reference sequence). For the CDR3, the DNA is TGTGCCAGCAGCCACCCCACGACGGGGCCCTACGAGCAGTACTTC. This encodes CASSHPTTGPYEQYF.

The chain combines TRBV28 with TRBJ2-2; perhaps TRBD1 as D (6 bases). The germline V gene has CDR1 MDHEN and CDR2 SYDVKM. V lost 2 bases to trimming and J lost 6 bases, with 7 bases between them. CDR3 length: 13 residues. The CDR3: CASSLQGPGELFF. Written as DNA, the CDR3 is TGTGCCAGCAGTTTACAGGGGCCCGGGGAGCTGTTTTTT.

This clone was detected only once. The V and J genes are TRBV11-2 and TRBJ2-7; 7 nucleotides agree with TRBD1. Germline V gene sequence: CDR1 SGHAT, CDR2 FQNNGV. This CDR3 spans 13 amino acids. The V segment lost 4 bases and the J segment 2 bases; nucleotides outside the gene matches: 2. CDR3 DNA: TGTGCCAGCAGCTGGGGACAGACCTACGAGCAGTACTTC. This translates into CASSWGQTYEQYF.

The rearrangement joins TRBV4-1 to TRBJ2-2, with a weak D call TRBD1 (6 bases). The CDR3 covers 17 residues. CDR1 and CDR2 (germline): MGHRA, YSYEKL. V was shortened by 1 base and J by 5 bases, with 17 bases between the two germline ends. CDR3 region: CASSQVAGQPGTGELFF. CDR3 in DNA: TGCGCCAGCAGCCAAGTGGCCGGACAGCCTGGGACCGGGGAGCTGTTTTTT.

The chain employs TRBV12-3 or TRBV12-4 and TRBJ1-1, with D unclear. The CDR3 has 13 residues. V shed 5 bases and J shed 2 bases, with 9 bases lying between them. DNA for the CDR3: TGTGCCAGCAGTCCCCACACTAACACTGAAGCTTTCTTT. Translating it yields CASSPHTNTEAFF.

The chain has TRBV10-1 and TRBJ2-3; no firm D call. The germline V and J ends were trimmed by 5 bases and 0 bases, with 9 bases remaining between them. The CDR3 contains 14 residues. The germline V gene has CDR1 WNHNN and CDR2 SYGVQD (reference sequence). The chain's CDR3 is CASSLSTSTDTQYF. The DNA for the CDR3 is TGCGCCAGCAGTTTGAGTACTAGCACAGATACGCAGTATTTT.

The chain uses TRBV19 and TRBJ2-4; 10 bases align to TRBD1. Germline CDR1 LNHDA, CDR2 SQIVND (reference sequence). Trimming cost V 5 bases and J 1 base; bases outside gene matches: 8. CDR3 length: 17 amino acids. CDR3 bases: TGTGCCAGTAGTCCGAGGACAGGGGGAATGGCCAAAAACATTCAGTACTTC. Amino acids: CASSPRTGGMAKNIQYF.

Only a few counts were recorded for this clone. This chain joins TRBV7-6 and TRBJ2-1; 9 bases line up with TRBD2. Germline CDR1 SGHVS, CDR2 FNYEAQ. This CDR3 has 17 amino acids. J lost 6 bases, V lost 4 bases, and 13 bases had no gene match. CDR3 DNA: TGTGCCAGCAGCTCTAAACCCTATAGCGGGGGCTCCAATGAGCAGTTCTTC. Protein sequence: CASSSKPYSGGSNEQFF.

The chain uses TRBV21-1 and TRBJ2-6; the table gives TRBD2 as D, unverified against the DNA. TRBV21-1 is a recognized pseudogene. The CDR3 contains 16 residues. The CDR3 bases are TGTGCCAGCATCCAAAGCTCGAGCCCTGGGGCCAACGTCCTGACTTTC. Its translation is CASIQSSSPGANVLTF.

The chain combines TRBV6-1 with TRBJ1-6; perhaps TRBD1 as D (5 bases). Germline CDR1 is MNHNS and CDR2 is SASEGT. Trimming removed 7 bases from V and 0 bases from J, with 10 bases in between. CDR3 size: 15 residues. The CDR3 DNA reads TGTGCCAGCATCGGACACAGCTCCTATAATTCACCCCTCCACTTT. It specifies CASIGHSSYNSPLHF.

The chain has TRBV4-3 and TRBJ2-7, with D possibly TRBD1 on 6 matching bases. V gave up 4 bases and J gave up 3 bases, with 10 bases separating them. Germline V CDR1 and CDR2: LGHNA, YSLEER. The CDR3 contains 13 residues. CDR3 bases: TGCGCCAGCAGCCTAACAGGGAACTACGAGCAGTACTTC. Amino acids: CASSLTGNYEQYF.

The rearrangement uses TRBV19 and TRBJ1-1, with D possibly TRBD1 on 5 matching bases. Germline CDR1 reads LNHDA; CDR2 reads SQIVND (reference sequence). CDR3 length: 15 residues. V shed 4 bases and J shed 0 bases, with 12 bases lying between them. The CDR3 bases are TGTGCCAGTAGTACCGACAGAGCCTTGAACACTGAAGCTTTCTTT. Its protein product is CASSTDRALNTEAFF.

The genes are TRBV18 and TRBJ2-7, with D uncertain. V shed 6 bases and J shed 5 bases, with 14 bases lying between them. The CDR3 is 13 amino acids. Germline lookup yields CDR1 KGHSH and CDR2 LQKENI. CDR3 DNA sequence: TGTGCCAGCTCCGACCCCGCACGGGACGAGCAGTACTTC. It yields the protein CASSDPARDEQYF.

The CDR3 protein is CASIGGGGPSYEQYF. For the CDR3, the DNA is TGTGCCAGCATAGGGGGTGGGGGCCCATCCTACGAGCAGTACTTC. This chain links TRBV6-5 with TRBJ2-7; D possibly corresponds to TRBD1 (6 bases). Germline V lookup: CDR1 MNHEY, CDR2 SVGAGI. The CDR3 runs to 15 residues. Deletions cut 7 bases from V and 1 base from J, with 17 bases between.

The V and J genes are TRBV9 and TRBJ2-1; D is ambiguous. Germline V gives CDR1 SGDLS, CDR2 YYNGEE. The CDR3 totals 13 residues. V shed 2 bases and J shed 2 bases, with 5 bases lying between them. The CDR3 nucleotides read TGTGCCAGCAGCGTGAATCCCTACAATGAGCAGTTCTTC. It encodes CASSVNPYNEQFF.

The chain is built from TRBV6-6 and TRBJ1-1; 7 bases align to TRBD1. The ends lost 0 bases at V and 4 bases at J; junction bases unmatched: 8. This CDR3 is 16 amino acids long. CDR1 and CDR2 (germline): MNHNY, SVGAGI (reference sequence). CDR3 nucleotide sequence: TGTGCCAGCAGTTACTCTCAGGGGGAGGGGGGCACTGAAGCTTTCTTT. This encodes CASSYSQGEGGTEAFF.

The chain links TRBV14 to TRBJ2-2; 8 bases line up with TRBD1. With V trimmed by 2 bases and J by 6 bases, 5 bases remained unmatched. Germline V CDR1 and CDR2: SGHDN, FVKESK. The CDR3 has 15 amino acids. The CDR3 spells CASSQWTGRAGELFF. The CDR3 DNA is TGTGCCAGCAGCCAATGGACAGGGCGGGCCGGGGAGCTGTTTTTT.

The chain has TRBV19 and TRBJ2-1, with unresolved D. Looked up from germline, CDR1 is LNHDA and CDR2 is SQIVND (reference sequence). The CDR3 loop spans 14 amino acids. Trimming left V 7 bases short and J 4 bases short, with 14 bases between. The CDR3 sequence: CASTIAYFYNEQFF. The CDR3 DNA reads TGTGCCAGTACCATTGCTTATTTTTACAATGAGCAGTTCTTC.

The chain couples TRBV5-4 to TRBJ1-5; TRBD1 aligns across 10 bases. Germline loops: CDR1 SGHNT, CDR2 YYREEE (reference sequence). The V and J ends lost 4 bases and 6 bases, in that order; junction bases with no gene match: 7. The CDR3 length is 15 residues. The CDR3 DNA reads TGTGCCAGCAGCCCCGGGACAGGGGTGGGTCAGCCCCAGCATTTT. It translates to CASSPGTGVGQPQHF.

This clone is a singleton in its sample. V and J are TRBV12-3 or TRBV12-4 and TRBJ1-4; a possible D gene is TRBD1 (5 bases). The CDR3 contains 13 residues. The V end was cut by 2 bases, the J end by 8 bases, with 9 bases between. The CDR3 DNA reads as TGTGCCAGCAGTTTATCAGGGTTGGAAAAACTGTTTTTT. Translating gives CASSLSGLEKLFF.

The V and J genes are TRBV20-1 and TRBJ2-1; either TRBD1 or TRBD2 may supply D (5 bases each). Deletions cut 6 bases from V and 10 bases from J, with 13 bases between. Germline V CDR1 and CDR2: DFQATT, SNEGSKA (reference sequence). CDR3 size: 11 residues. The CDR3 region is CSAPRGREQFF. CDR3 DNA sequence: TGCAGTGCGCCGAGGGGTCGGGAGCAGTTCTTC.

The J gene is TRBJ2-6, the V gene TRBV6-2 or TRBV6-3, with 8 bases identical to TRBD1. Germline values: CDR1 MNHEY, CDR2 SVGEGT. This CDR3 comprises 17 residues. V trimming: 5 bases; J trimming: 3 bases; junction bases outside the gene matches: 9. The CDR3 region is CASSHGQGWIGANVLTF. CDR3 nucleotides: TGTGCCAGCAGTCACGGACAGGGATGGATTGGGGCCAACGTCCTGACTTTC.

The rearrangement joins TRBV6-5 to TRBJ2-7; TRBD1 might be the D (5 bases). CDR1 and CDR2 from the germline V gene are MNHEY and SVGAGI. Trimming took 6 bases from V and 2 from J, leaving 8 bases between them. This CDR3 spans 12 amino acids. The CDR3 region has the DNA TGTGCCAGCAGCCCGGACACCTACGAGCAGTACTTC. It encodes CASSPDTYEQYF.

In its sample, this clone was seen a few times. The chain links TRBV6-5 to TRBJ2-5; TRBD2 matches 7 bases. The CDR3 is 13 residues long. The ends lost 4 bases at V and 1 base at J; junction bases unmatched: 0. The germline V gene encodes CDR1 MNHEY and CDR2 SVGAGI. CDR3 nucleotides: TGTGCCAGCAGTTGGACTAGCCAAGAGACCCAGTACTTC. Protein sequence: CASSWTSQETQYF.

This rearrangement joins TRBV4-1 to TRBJ1-3; D unclear. Trimming took off 2 bases at V and 2 bases at J, with 10 bases between the two ends. Germline V CDR1 and CDR2: MGHRA, YSYEKL. CDR3 length equals 15 residues. The CDR3 DNA reads as TGCGCCAGCAGCCAACCTGTAAGGCCTGGAAACACCATATATTTT. It specifies CASSQPVRPGNTIYF.

This clone came up a few times. The CDR3 DNA reads as TGCAGCGTTGAAGAGAGGGGACGGTCAGGCCCTTATGGCTACACCTTC. Translated: CSVEERGRSGPYGYTF. The V gene is TRBV29-1, the J gene TRBJ1-2, with D perhaps TRBD1 (5 bases). V dropped 0 bases and J dropped 5 bases, with 19 bases sitting between them. The CDR3 is made up of 16 amino acids. CDR1 and CDR2 from the germline V gene are SQVTM and ANQGSEA.